One and the same sample provided the 28 T cell receptor beta chains below, sequenced in a study (dated by TCRdb to between 2014 and 2017). The library was produced with 5' RACE. TCRdb lists the instrument as Illumina MiSeq. TCRdb reanalyzed the raw reads on its own, using fastp at Q25 for trimming and MiXCR for clone calling, and kept in-frame beta chains. Rows matching on CDR3 protein sequence are summarized as one entry with the most common DNA and genes. This sample has 50,000 to 80,000 distinct CDR3 sequences in its table, and roughly 22% of those were observed once. 2.5% to 3.5% of the sample goes to the ten largest clones. The sample was memory CD4+ T cells sorted from a lymph node. The sample's cell subset or site label is to be understood as: memory CD4+ T cells, CD4+CD45RO+CD25-. The source of these receptors is a female donor with breast cancer.

The chain joins TRBV20-1 to TRBJ1-6, with no clear D. CDR1 and CDR2 from the germline V gene are DFQATT and SNEGSKA (reference sequence). This CDR3 has 9 amino acids. V lost 7 bases and J 11 bases, leaving 6 bases between the germline ends. CDR3 nucleotides: TGCAGTGTCGGTCCACCCCTCCACTTT. It codes for CSVGPPLHF.

This clonotype has only a few counts. This chain connects TRBV5-5 to TRBJ1-2; TRBD1 aligns across 12 bases. The V and J ends lost 4 bases and 8 bases, in that order; junction bases with no gene match: 9. This CDR3 spans 15 amino acids. CDR1 is SGHKS, CDR2 YYEKEE, per germline (reference sequence). CDR3 coding DNA: TGTGCCAGCAGCAATCCGGGACAGGGGGCGCGGGGCTACACCTTC. Amino acids: CASSNPGQGARGYTF.

The sample holds many counts of this clonotype. V usage is TRBV9 and J usage is TRBJ2-3; D not resolved. Between the trimmed V and J ends, which lost 5 bases and 5 bases, there was a span of 3 bases. The germline V gene encodes CDR1 SGDLS and CDR2 YYNGEE. The CDR3 is 10 residues long. In nucleotides, the CDR3 is TGTGCCAGCAGTCGAGATACGCAGTATTTT. Translating gives CASSRDTQYF.

By its share, this clonotype is medium-sized. The genes are TRBV4-1 and TRBJ1-6; D is unresolved. The germline V gene has CDR1 MGHRA and CDR2 YSYEKL. V lost 0 bases, J lost 7 bases, and 16 bases lay in between. This CDR3 is 17 amino acids long. The CDR3 coding sequence is TGCGCCAGCAGCCAAGATGGCGGGAACTTACGAAATTCACCCCTCCACTTT. Translation gives CASSQDGGNLRNSPLHF.

This clonotype showed up many times. This chain uses TRBV7-2 with TRBJ1-1; no clear D gene. The CDR3 sequence is 11 residues long. Trimming removed 5 bases from V and 8 bases from J, with 9 bases in between. The V gene's germline CDR1 is SGHTA and CDR2 FQGNSA. CDR3 sequence (DNA): TGTGCCAGCAGCCCCCACCGGGAAGCTTTCTTT. This sequence encodes CASSPHREAFF.

V is TRBV5-1 and J is TRBJ2-7; 7 bases map to TRBD1. This CDR3 spans 16 amino acids. Trimming removed 0 bases from V and 3 bases from J; junction bases left unmatched: 9. Germline V gives CDR1 SGHRS, CDR2 YFSETQ. For the CDR3, the DNA is TGCGCCAGCAGCTTGGGCATGACAGGGATCCACTACGAGCAGTACTTC. Amino acid sequence: CASSLGMTGIHYEQYF.

This clonotype was counted many times. The rearrangement uses TRBV6-1 and TRBJ1-1, with a tentative D call TRBD1 (6 bases). Trimming took off 1 base at V and 7 bases at J, with 13 bases between the two ends. CDR1 and CDR2 from the germline V gene are MNHNS and SASEGT. This CDR3 region has 14 residues. CDR3 in amino acids: CASSEGGGQREAFF. In nucleotides, the CDR3 is TGTGCCAGCAGTGAAGGAGGCGGACAGCGTGAAGCTTTCTTT.

There are many counts of this clonotype. The rearrangement links TRBV5-1 to TRBJ1-1; a possible D gene is TRBD1 (6 bases). V gave up 1 base and J gave up 4 bases, with 20 bases separating them. In germline, CDR1 is SGHRS, CDR2 YFSETQ. The CDR3 sequence is 17 residues long. CDR3 sequence reads: CASSLNRGAKGSTEAFF. DNA for the CDR3: TGCGCCAGCAGCTTGAATCGGGGGGCAAAAGGTAGCACTGAAGCTTTCTTT.

A few counts support this clonotype. The chain uses TRBV21-1 and TRBJ1-4; the table assigns TRBD1, which was not confirmed against the DNA. TRBV21-1 constitutes a pseudogene. The CDR3 spans 16 residues. The CDR3 region is CASSKADRGLYEKLFF. The DNA for the CDR3 is TGTGCCAGCAGCAAAGCTGACAGGGGGCTTTATGAAAAACTGTTTTTT.

The chain joins TRBV6-1 to TRBJ1-1, with a possible D match to TRBD1 (6 bases). CDR1 MNHNS and CDR2 SASEGT come from the germline V gene. Between the trimmed V and J ends, which lost 6 bases and 6 bases, there was a span of 14 bases. This CDR3 is 13 amino acids long. CDR3 coding DNA: TGTGCCAGCAGCGGCAGGGGAGGCGCTGAAGCTTTCTTT. Its translation is CASSGRGGAEAFF.

This clonotype was recorded a few times. The conserved phenylalanine or tryptophan is not found at the CDR3 terminus, so this likely reflects a read error. The chain joins TRBV29-1 to TRBJ2-3, with 9 bases fitting TRBD2. The CDR3 is 13 amino acids. The germline gives CDR1 SQVTM, CDR2 ANQGSEA. After removal of 4 bases from V and 6 bases from J, the junction contained 5 bases not matched to a gene. The CDR3 nucleotides read TGCAGCGTTGGAAGCGGGAGGTTGGATACGCAGTATTCC. Residues: CSVGSGRLDTQYS.

This clonotype was counted many times. The chain recombines TRBV7-9 with TRBJ1-1; D is ambiguous. Trimming left V 1 base short and J 3 bases short, with 3 bases between. Looked up from germline, CDR1 is SEHNR and CDR2 is FQNEAQ (reference sequence). There are 12 residues in the CDR3. The CDR3 DNA follows: TGTGCCAGCAGCTTAGTATACACTGAAGCTTTCTTT. Its protein is CASSLVYTEAFF.

The chain links TRBV29-1 to TRBJ1-1, with D tentatively TRBD1 (5 bases). Germline V CDR1 and CDR2: SQVTM, ANQGSEA. CDR3 length: 13 residues. V lost 4 bases to trimming and J lost 4 bases, with 13 bases between them. CDR3 sequence: CSVAHGGGTEAFF. As DNA, the CDR3 is TGCAGCGTTGCCCACGGGGGGGGCACTGAAGCTTTCTTT.

The rearrangement links TRBV7-2 to TRBJ2-1, with a weak D call TRBD1 (5 bases). Trimming took 5 bases from V and 7 from J, leaving 18 bases between them. The CDR3 extends over 15 amino acids. CDR1 and CDR2 (germline): SGHTA, FQGNSA. This CDR3 reads CASSKAQGIWNEQFF. Here the CDR3 DNA reads TGTGCCAGCAGCAAGGCCCAGGGAATATGGAATGAGCAGTTCTTC.

This clonotype has just a few counts. J is TRBJ2-1 and V is TRBV15, with a possible D match to TRBD2 (5 bases). The CDR3 loop spans 17 amino acids. Germline CDR1 LNHNV, CDR2 YYDKDF (reference sequence). V was shortened by 1 base and J by 2 bases, with 15 bases between the two germline ends. The CDR3 DNA reads as TGTGCCACCAGCAGAGGGCCTAGCCAAGGAGCCTACAATGAGCAGTTCTTC. It codes for CATSRGPSQGAYNEQFF.

This clonotype has more than one count but fewer than ten. The V and J genes are TRBV6-2 or TRBV6-3 and TRBJ2-3; D gene unclear. There are 16 residues in the CDR3. V lost 5 bases and J lost 0, with 15 bases in between. Germline V CDR1 and CDR2: MNHEY, SVGEGT. CDR3 loop: CASSDPRPLSTDTQYF. As DNA, the CDR3 is TGTGCCAGCAGTGACCCGCGCCCCCTCAGCACAGATACGCAGTATTTT.

Many counts were recorded for this clonotype. The J gene is TRBJ2-3, the V gene TRBV6-5; TRBD2 matches 13 bases. The germline V gene has CDR1 MNHEY and CDR2 SVGAGI. V dropped 5 bases and J dropped 13; count of bases not matched to a gene: 12. The CDR3 runs 15 residues. The CDR3: CASSRSTRTSGGEYF. The CDR3 nucleotides read TGTGCCAGCAGTCGGTCAACCCGCACTAGCGGGGGGGAGTATTTT.

This clonotype was counted a few times. V usage is TRBV2 and J usage is TRBJ2-1; TRBD1 agrees at 9 bases. Germline assignment: CDR1 SNHLY and CDR2 FYNNEI. The junction had 7 bases not matched to a gene; V was cut back by 6 bases and J by 7 bases. This CDR3 comprises 14 residues. CDR3 DNA sequence: TGTGCCAGCAGCAGGGGGACAGGGACAAATGAGCAGTTCTTC. Protein product: CASSRGTGTNEQFF.

This chain connects TRBV18 to TRBJ2-7; D is possibly TRBD1 (5 bases). Germline lookup yields CDR1 KGHSH and CDR2 LQKENI. The CDR3 is 13 amino acids. Trimming stripped 6 bases from V and 4 bases from J, with 13 bases between. CDR3 in DNA: TGTGCCAGCTCCCCGATCCAGGGTTACGAGCAGTACTTC. Translation gives CASSPIQGYEQYF.

This clonotype has only a few counts. J is TRBJ1-2 and V is TRBV5-1, with unresolved D. CDR3 length: 15 residues. Trimming took 0 bases from V and 2 from J, leaving 11 bases between them. The germline gives CDR1 SGHRS, CDR2 YFSETQ. This CDR3 reads CASSLEGGPNYGYTF. The CDR3 DNA is TGCGCCAGCAGCTTGGAAGGCGGACCGAACTATGGCTACACCTTC. Full variable domain (outside the CDR3, taken from reference TRBV5-1 and TRBJ1-2): KAGVTQTPRYLIKTRGQQVTLSCSPISGHRSVSWYQQTPGQGLQFLFEYFSETQRNKGNFPGRFSGRQFSNSRSEMNVSTLELGDSALYLCASSLEGGPNYGYTFGSGTRLTVV.

The CDR3 spells CASSQGNAPLHF. Here the CDR3 DNA reads TGTGCCAGCAGCCAGGGGAATGCACCCCTCCACTTT. The gene calls are TRBV3-1 and TRBJ1-6; D remains unclear. V lost 3 bases and J 11 bases, leaving 8 bases between the germline ends. Germline V CDR1 and CDR2: LGHDT, YNNKEL (reference sequence). This CDR3 is 12 amino acids long.

The sample holds a few counts of this clonotype. The chain recombines TRBV11-1 with TRBJ1-2; 11 bases match TRBD1. The CDR3 totals 16 residues. Germline V CDR1 and CDR2: SGHAT, FQDESV (reference sequence). V lost 5 bases and J lost 6; bases outside the gene matches: 11. The CDR3 coding sequence is TGTGCCAGCAGCCCAGAATTACGGACAGGGGGCGATGGCTACACCTTC. This translates into CASSPELRTGGDGYTF.

This clonotype has only a few counts. V gene TRBV12-3 or TRBV12-4 combines with J gene TRBJ2-7; possible D gene TRBD2, 6 bases. V was shortened by 3 bases and J by 2 bases, with 17 bases between the two germline ends. The CDR3 has 16 residues. This chain's CDR3 is CASSLGLGGKAYEQYF. Here the CDR3 DNA reads TGTGCCAGCAGTTTGGGTCTAGGAGGGAAGGCCTACGAGCAGTACTTC.

This clonotype was recorded a few times. This chain connects TRBV9 to TRBJ1-1, with TRBD1 matching 7 bases. The V segment lost 3 bases and the J segment 11 bases; nucleotides outside the gene matches: 10. The CDR3 covers 13 residues. Germline-derived CDR1 and CDR2 are SGDLS and YYNGEE. For the CDR3, the DNA is TGTGCCAGCAGCGCCGGGACAGAGGGTTCGGCTTTCTTT. Its protein is CASSAGTEGSAFF.

The CDR3, as DNA: TGTGCCAGCAGCTGGACCTCAGGGGCTGGCTACACCTTC. It yields the protein CASSWTSGAGYTF. This chain joins TRBV7-8 and TRBJ1-2; the D gene is possibly TRBD1 (6 bases). The germline gives CDR1 SGHVS, CDR2 FQNEAQ. The germline V and J ends were trimmed by 4 bases and 7 bases, with 13 bases remaining between them. The CDR3 length is 13 residues.

This clonotype was seen more than once but under ten times. The rearrangement joins TRBV28 to TRBJ1-6; no firm D call. Germline-derived CDR1 and CDR2 are MDHEN and SYDVKM. V dropped 6 bases and J dropped 14 bases, with 14 bases sitting between them. The CDR3 consists of 12 residues. CDR3 protein: CASSRPGPALHF. In DNA form, the CDR3 reads TGTGCCAGCAGCCGCCCGGGCCCGGCCCTCCACTTT.

The rearrangement joins TRBV27 to TRBJ2-2; D not resolved. Trimming took 6 bases from V and 2 from J, leaving 10 bases between them. This CDR3 has 14 amino acids. CDR1 and CDR2 from the germline V gene are MNHEY and SMNVEV (reference sequence). CDR3 region: CASSPARNTGELFF. The CDR3 bases are TGTGCCAGCAGCCCAGCCCGTAACACCGGGGAGCTGTTTTTT.

The chain joins TRBV7-8 to TRBJ2-1, with D unresolved. CDR3 length: 16 amino acids. Germline CDR1 and CDR2: SGHVS and FQNEAQ. V shed 1 base and J shed 0 bases, with 10 bases lying between them. The CDR3 spells CASSLERFHSYNEQFF. CDR3 in DNA: TGTGCCAGCAGCTTAGAGCGTTTCCACTCCTACAATGAGCAGTTCTTC.